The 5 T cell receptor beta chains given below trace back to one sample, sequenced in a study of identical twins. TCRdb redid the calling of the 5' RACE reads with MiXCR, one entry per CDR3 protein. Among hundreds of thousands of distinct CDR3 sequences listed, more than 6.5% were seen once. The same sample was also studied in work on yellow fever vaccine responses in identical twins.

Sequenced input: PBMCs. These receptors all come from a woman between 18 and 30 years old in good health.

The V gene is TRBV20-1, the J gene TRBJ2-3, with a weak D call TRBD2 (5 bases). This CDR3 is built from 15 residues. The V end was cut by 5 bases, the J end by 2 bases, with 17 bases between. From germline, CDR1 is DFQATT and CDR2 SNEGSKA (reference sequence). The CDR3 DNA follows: TGCAGTGCTCCTACACGGAGCGGATACACAGATACGCAGTATTTT. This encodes CSAPTRSGYTDTQYF.

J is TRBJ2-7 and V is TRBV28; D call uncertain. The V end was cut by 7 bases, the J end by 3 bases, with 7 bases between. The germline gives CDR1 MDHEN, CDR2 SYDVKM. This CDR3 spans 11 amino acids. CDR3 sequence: CASMRSYEQYF. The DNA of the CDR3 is TGTGCCAGCATGCGGAGCTACGAGCAGTACTTC.

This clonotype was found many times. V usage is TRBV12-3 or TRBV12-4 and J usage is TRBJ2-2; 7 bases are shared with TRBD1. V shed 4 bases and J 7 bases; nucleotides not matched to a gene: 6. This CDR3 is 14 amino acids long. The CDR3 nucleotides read TGTGCCAGCAGTTCTCTCAGGGGGAGCGGGGAGCTGTTTTTT. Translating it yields CASSSLRGSGELFF.

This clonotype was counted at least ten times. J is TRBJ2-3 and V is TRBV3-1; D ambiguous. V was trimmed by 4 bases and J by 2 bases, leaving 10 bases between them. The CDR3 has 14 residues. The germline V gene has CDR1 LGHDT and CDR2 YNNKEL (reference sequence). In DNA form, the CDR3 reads TGTGCCAGCAGCCCACTGGAACCCACAGATACGCAGTATTTT. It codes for CASSPLEPTDTQYF.

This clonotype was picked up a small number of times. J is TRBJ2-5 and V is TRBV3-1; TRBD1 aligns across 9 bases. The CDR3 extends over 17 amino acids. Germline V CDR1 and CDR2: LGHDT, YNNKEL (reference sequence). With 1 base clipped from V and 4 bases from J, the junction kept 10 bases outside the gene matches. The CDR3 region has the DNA TGTGCCAGCAGCCAAGCCCGAGGACAGGGGTCGGGAGAGACCCAGTACTTC. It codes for CASSQARGQGSGETQYF.